These 5 T cell receptor beta chains originate from one sample sequenced in a study of radiotherapy plus CTLA-4 blockade in lung cancer. Repertoires were generated with immunoSEQ multiplex PCR, while TCRdb's copy carries only in-frame clones and drops some. The sample has some 51,000 clones; around 75% are singletons. Sequenced here: peripheral blood, sampled from a patient treated with radiotherapy plus ipilimumab. The receptors were gathered from a human donor with non-small cell lung cancer who had a complete response to radiotherapy plus ipilimumab.

The rearrangement joins TRBV18 to TRBJ1-6; 7 nucleotides line up with TRBD1. The length of the CDR3 is 16 residues. The germline V gene encodes CDR1 KGHSH and CDR2 LQKENI. J gave up 8 bases and V 2 bases, and 9 bases lay outside the gene matches. The CDR3 region has the DNA TGTGCCAGCTCACCAGGTGTAGGGGGCGTATATTCACCCCTCCACTTT. This codes for CASSPGVGGVYSPLHF.

This chain connects TRBV11-2 to TRBJ1-3; D ambiguous. This CDR3 has 14 residues. V lost 0 bases and J 2 bases, leaving 5 bases between the germline ends. The germline V gene has CDR1 SGHAT and CDR2 FQNNGV. The CDR3 loop is CASSLEFTGNTIYF. CDR3 nucleotide sequence: TGTGCCAGCAGCTTAGAGTTCACTGGAAACACCATATATTTT.

The chain links TRBV7-2 to TRBJ1-2, with 9 bases identical to TRBD1. The CDR3 consists of 16 residues. Germline V gene lookup returns CDR1 SGHTA and CDR2 FQGNSA. V lost 0 bases and J lost 8; bases outside the gene matches: 10. In DNA form, the CDR3 reads TGTGCCAGCAGCTTAGCACCCACAGGGGGCAATAGAGGCTACACCTTC. Translated: CASSLAPTGGNRGYTF.

Remarks on this clone: A junction end diverges from the germline sequence, so it may reflect a read error. This specimen includes other DNA sequences encoding the same CDR3. The gene calls are TRBV27 and TRBJ2-2; 7 positions match TRBD2. From germline, CDR1 is MNHEY and CDR2 SMNVEV (reference sequence). The length of the CDR3 is 17 residues. In DNA form, the CDR3 reads TGTGCCAGCAACTCGCAGCGGGATCCTACGAATACCGGGGAGCTGTTTTTT. It specifies CASNSQRDPTNTGELFF.

This clone was observed a few times. The chain couples TRBV6-1 to TRBJ2-5, with D perhaps matching TRBD2 (5 bases). The end of the DNA is better explained by TRBJ2-7, so the J call may be wrong. Germline values: CDR1 MNHNS, CDR2 SASEGT. The CDR3 loop spans 15 amino acids. In nucleotides, the CDR3 is TGTGCCAGCAGTGAAGCGGTCGGGGTCCCCTACGAGCAGTACTTC. Translation gives CASSEAVGVPYEQYF.